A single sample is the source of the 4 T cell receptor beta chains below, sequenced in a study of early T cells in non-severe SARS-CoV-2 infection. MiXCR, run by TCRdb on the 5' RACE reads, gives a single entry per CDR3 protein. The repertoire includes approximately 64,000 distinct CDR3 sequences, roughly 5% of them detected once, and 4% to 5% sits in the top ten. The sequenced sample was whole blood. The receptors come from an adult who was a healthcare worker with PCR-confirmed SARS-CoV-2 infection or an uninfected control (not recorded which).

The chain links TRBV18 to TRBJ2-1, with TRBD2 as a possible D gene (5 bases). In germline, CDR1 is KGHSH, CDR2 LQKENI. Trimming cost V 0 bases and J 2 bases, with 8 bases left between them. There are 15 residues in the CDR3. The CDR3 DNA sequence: TGTGCCAGCTCACCACCACTAGGAACCTACAATGAGCAGTTCTTC. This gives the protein CASSPPLGTYNEQFF.

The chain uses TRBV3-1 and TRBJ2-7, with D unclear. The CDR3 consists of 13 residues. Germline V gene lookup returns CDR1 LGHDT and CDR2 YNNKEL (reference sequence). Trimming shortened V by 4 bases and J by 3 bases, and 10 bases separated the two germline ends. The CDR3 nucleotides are TGTGCCAGCAGCCTGTACTCGAACTACGAGCAGTACTTC. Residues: CASSLYSNYEQYF.

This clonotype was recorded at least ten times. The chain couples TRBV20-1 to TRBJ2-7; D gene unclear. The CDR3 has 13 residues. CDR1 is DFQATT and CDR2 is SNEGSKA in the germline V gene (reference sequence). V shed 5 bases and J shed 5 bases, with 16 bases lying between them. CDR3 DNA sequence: TGCAGTGCTTCTGACTCTGTTGTGAACGAGCAGTACTTC. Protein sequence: CSASDSVVNEQYF.

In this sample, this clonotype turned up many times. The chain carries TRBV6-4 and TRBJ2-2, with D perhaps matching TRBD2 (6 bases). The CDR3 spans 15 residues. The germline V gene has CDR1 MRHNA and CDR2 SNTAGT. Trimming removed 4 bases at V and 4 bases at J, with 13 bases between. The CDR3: CASSAGEAGTGELFF. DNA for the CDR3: TGTGCCAGCAGTGCTGGGGAAGCGGGCACCGGGGAGCTGTTTTTT.